Below are 12 T cell receptor beta chains sequenced from a single sample in a study of T cell changes during pregnancy in multiple sclerosis. Only in-frame clones appear in the TCRdb table, and some are missing; sequencing was by immunoSEQ multiplex PCR. This sample has fewer than 110,000 clones, with roughly 93% found just once. The sample consisted of peripheral blood, taken after pregnancy. The source of these receptors is a female donor with multiple sclerosis, enrolled in a pregnancy study.

The chain couples TRBV19 to TRBJ2-3, with D hard to call. The CDR3 extends over 13 amino acids. Germline V gene sequence: CDR1 LNHDA, CDR2 SQIVND (reference sequence). The germline V and J ends were trimmed by 3 bases and 5 bases, with 9 bases remaining between them. CDR3 in amino acids: CASSISPVDTQYF. The CDR3 DNA follows: TGTGCCAGTAGTATTTCCCCGGTAGATACGCAGTATTTT.

V is TRBV10-3 and J is TRBJ2-7; 8 positions match TRBD2. CDR1 is ENHRY and CDR2 is SYGVKD in the germline V gene. The V gene end was trimmed by 10 bases and the J gene end by 2 bases; junction bases not matched to a gene: 4. The CDR3 is 12 residues long. The CDR3 region is CATGLGTYEQYF. The CDR3 DNA reads as TGTGCCACGGGACTAGGCACCTACGAGCAGTACTTC.

This chain uses TRBV6-5 with TRBJ2-7, with D tentatively TRBD2 (5 bases). The germline V gene has CDR1 MNHEY and CDR2 SVGAGI. The CDR3 contains 15 residues. V lost 5 bases and J 1 base, leaving 15 bases between the germline ends. The CDR3 loop reads CASSTRGRGSYEQYF. CDR3 DNA sequence: TGTGCCAGCAGTACGCGAGGCAGAGGGTCCTACGAGCAGTACTTC.

J is TRBJ2-3 and V is TRBV2, with TRBD2 matching over 11 bases. Trimming cost V 8 bases and J 3 bases; bases outside gene matches: 7. CDR1 is SNHLY, CDR2 FYNNEI, per germline. This CDR3 is 15 amino acids long. CDR3 amino acids: CASGIAGGTTDTQYF. DNA of the CDR3: TGTGCCAGCGGAATAGCGGGGGGGACGACAGATACGCAGTATTTT.

The V call is TRBV7-9, the J call TRBJ1-1; D gene uncertain. Germline V CDR1 and CDR2: SEHNR, FQNEAQ (reference sequence). Trimming pared 5 bases from V and 1 base from J, leaving 14 bases between. The CDR3 is 15 residues long. CDR3: CASSELWRENTEAFF. CDR3 sequence (DNA): TGTGCCAGCAGCGAACTCTGGCGGGAGAACACTGAAGCTTTCTTT.

V gene TRBV2 combines with J gene TRBJ2-1; a weak D match, TRBD1 (6 bases). This CDR3 comprises 14 residues. Germline CDR1 SNHLY, CDR2 FYNNEI. V lost 5 bases to trimming and J lost 4 bases, with 12 bases between them. The CDR3 sequence is CASSLDSTYNEQFF. The CDR3 coding sequence is TGTGCCAGCAGTTTGGACAGTACTTACAATGAGCAGTTCTTC. Full variable domain (remainder filled in from reference TRBV2 and TRBJ2-1): EPEVTQTPSHQVTQMGQEVILRCVPISNHLYFYWYRQILGQKVEFLVSFYNNEISEKSEIFDDQFSVERPDGSNFTLKIRSTKLEDSAMYFCASSLDSTYNEQFFGPGTRLTVL.

The chain employs TRBV18 and TRBJ2-2; a possible D gene is TRBD1 (6 bases). Per germline, CDR1 KGHSH and CDR2 LQKENI. V lost 2 bases, J lost 2 bases, and 12 bases lay in between. The CDR3 extends over 16 amino acids. DNA for the CDR3: TGTGCCAGCTCACCATTGCTACAGGGAAACACCGGGGAGCTGTTTTTT. It codes for CASSPLLQGNTGELFF.

The CDR3 sequence is CASSSWDRVVGQYF. CDR3 DNA sequence: TGTGCCAGCAGTTCCTGGGACAGGGTGGTAGGGCAGTACTTC. The rearrangement uses TRBV28 and TRBJ2-7, with 9 bases matching TRBD1. There are 14 residues in the CDR3. The germline CDR1 and CDR2 sequences are MDHEN and SYDVKM. Losses at the gene ends were 4 bases for V and 9 bases for J; bases not matched to a gene: 10.

The V call is TRBV6-4, the J call TRBJ2-4, with 11 nucleotides matching TRBD2. The CDR3 spans 15 residues. V shed 3 bases, J shed 5 bases, and the junction held 3 bases outside the gene matches. Germline-derived CDR1 and CDR2 are MRHNA and SNTAGT. In DNA, the CDR3 is TGTGCCAGCAGTGAAACTAGCGGGAGTCAAAACATTCAGTACTTC. Translation gives CASSETSGSQNIQYF.

The V and J genes are TRBV29-1 and TRBJ2-3, with 11 bases aligning to TRBD2. The trim removed 0 bases at V and 0 bases at J, leaving 2 bases unmatched. This CDR3 has 16 amino acids. Looked up from germline, CDR1 is SQVTM and CDR2 is ANQGSEA. This CDR3 reads CSVEEGTSGSTDTQYF. CDR3 nucleotide sequence: TGCAGCGTTGAAGAGGGGACTAGCGGAAGCACAGATACGCAGTATTTT.

This clone came up once. The chain employs TRBV19 and TRBJ1-5, with D maybe TRBD1 (6 bases). The germline V and J ends were trimmed by 7 bases and 2 bases, with 18 bases remaining between them. This CDR3 has 16 residues. Germline CDR1 and CDR2: LNHDA and SQIVND (reference sequence). The CDR3 spells CASIPAGGRGNQPQHF. The CDR3 nucleotides read TGTGCCAGTATCCCTGCCGGGGGGCGCGGCAATCAGCCCCAGCATTTT.

The genes are TRBV19 and TRBJ1-1, with D possibly matching TRBD1 (5 bases). Germline V gene lookup returns CDR1 LNHDA and CDR2 SQIVND (reference sequence). CDR3 length: 13 amino acids. V was clipped by 3 bases and J by 0 bases, with 5 bases between them. The CDR3 sequence: CASSIRVNTEAFF. The CDR3 DNA reads as TGTGCCAGTAGTATCAGGGTGAACACTGAAGCTTTCTTT.